This T cell receptor beta chain is drawn from a study of T cells after yellow fever vaccination. At the level of the study: Each low-cell-number fraction was prepared by means of SMART-Seq v4 Ultra Low Input.

This clonotype turned up a few times. Its antigen remains unidentified. Germline CDR1 SGHTA, CDR2 FQGNSA. The CDR3 is 17 amino acids. Germline trimming cut 2 bases from V and 4 bases from J; bases unmatched to any gene: 9. TCRdb re-derived calls from the 5' RACE reads in MiXCR, one entry per CDR3 protein. The data contain 500,000 to 700,000 distinct CDR3 sequences, about a fifth of them seen just once; the ten biggest clones take up 14%. Study-wide results and limits: Post-booster repertoires again held most primary-vaccination clones (roughly 96% CD4, roughly 88% CD8). A faster peak, day 5 versus 15, was reached by the weaker secondary response.

This clonotype was obtained from a young man who received the YFV17D yellow fever vaccine. Sequencing was performed on PBMCs, taken 15 days after the yellow fever booster vaccination. The V and J genes are TRBV7-2 and TRBJ2-2; 8 positions agree with TRBD2. For the CDR3, the DNA is TGTGCCAGCAGCTTAACTTCAAGCGGGAGTTTCACCGGGGAGCTGTTTTTT. Its protein product is CASSLTSSGSFTGELFF.